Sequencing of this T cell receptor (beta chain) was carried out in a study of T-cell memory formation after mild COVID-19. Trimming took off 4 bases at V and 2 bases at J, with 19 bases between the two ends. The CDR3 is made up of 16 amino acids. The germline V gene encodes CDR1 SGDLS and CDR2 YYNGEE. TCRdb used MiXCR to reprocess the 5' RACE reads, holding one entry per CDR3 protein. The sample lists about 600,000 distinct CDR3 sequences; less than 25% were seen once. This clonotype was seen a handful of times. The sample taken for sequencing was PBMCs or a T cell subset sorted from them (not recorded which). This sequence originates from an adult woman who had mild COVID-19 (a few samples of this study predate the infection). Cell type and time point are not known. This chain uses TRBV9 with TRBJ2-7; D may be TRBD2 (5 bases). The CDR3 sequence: CASSPHRLARPYEQYF. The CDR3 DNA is TGTGCCAGCAGCCCTCATAGGTTAGCGCGCCCCTACGAGCAGTACTTC.